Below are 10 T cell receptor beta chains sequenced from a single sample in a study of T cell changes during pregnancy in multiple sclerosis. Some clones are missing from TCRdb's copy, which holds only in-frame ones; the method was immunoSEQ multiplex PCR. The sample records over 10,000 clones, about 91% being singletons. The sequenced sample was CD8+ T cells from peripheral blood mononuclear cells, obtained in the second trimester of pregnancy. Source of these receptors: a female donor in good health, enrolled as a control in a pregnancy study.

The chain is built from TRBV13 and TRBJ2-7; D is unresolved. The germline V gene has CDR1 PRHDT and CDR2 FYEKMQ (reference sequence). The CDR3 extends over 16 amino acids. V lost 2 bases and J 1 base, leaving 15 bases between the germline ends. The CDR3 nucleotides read TGTGCCAGCAGCTTACCTACTTCGAGTGGTTCCTACGAGCAGTACTTC. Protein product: CASSLPTSSGSYEQYF.

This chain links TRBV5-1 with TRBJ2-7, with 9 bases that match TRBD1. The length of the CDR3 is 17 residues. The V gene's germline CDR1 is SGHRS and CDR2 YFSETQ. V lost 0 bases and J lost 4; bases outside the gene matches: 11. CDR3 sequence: CASSLVINTGGRYEQYF. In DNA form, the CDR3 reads TGCGCCAGCAGCTTGGTTATTAACACAGGGGGCAGGTACGAGCAGTACTTC.

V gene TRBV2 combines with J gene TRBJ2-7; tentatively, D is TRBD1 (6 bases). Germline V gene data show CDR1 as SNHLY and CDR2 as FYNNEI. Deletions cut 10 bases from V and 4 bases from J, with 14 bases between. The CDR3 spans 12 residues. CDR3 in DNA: TGTGCCAAGAGGACAGAAGCATACGAGCAGTACTTC. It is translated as CAKRTEAYEQYF.

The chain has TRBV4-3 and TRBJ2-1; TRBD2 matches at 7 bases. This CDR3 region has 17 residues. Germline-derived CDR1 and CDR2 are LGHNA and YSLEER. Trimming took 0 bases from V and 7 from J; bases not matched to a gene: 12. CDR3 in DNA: TGCGCCAGCAGCCAAGAGGGAAGAAGACTAGCTACAAATGAGCAGTTCTTC. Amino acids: CASSQEGRRLATNEQFF.

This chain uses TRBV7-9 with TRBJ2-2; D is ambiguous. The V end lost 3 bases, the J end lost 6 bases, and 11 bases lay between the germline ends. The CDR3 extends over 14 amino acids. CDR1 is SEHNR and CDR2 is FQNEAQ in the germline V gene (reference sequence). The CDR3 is CASSLGVVSGELFF. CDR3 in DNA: TGTGCCAGCAGCTTGGGCGTGGTGTCCGGGGAGCTGTTTTTT. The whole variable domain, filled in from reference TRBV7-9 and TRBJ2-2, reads DTGVSQNPRHKITKRGQNVTFRCDPISEHNRLYWYRQTLGQGPEFLTYFQNEAQLEKSRLLSDRFSAERPKGSFSTLEIQRTEQGDSAMYLCASSLGVVSGELFFGEGSRLTVL.

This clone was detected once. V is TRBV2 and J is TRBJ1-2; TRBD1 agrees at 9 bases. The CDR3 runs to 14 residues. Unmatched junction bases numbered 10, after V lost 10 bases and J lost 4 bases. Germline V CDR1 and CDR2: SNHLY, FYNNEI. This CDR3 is CAIPRDRESYGYTF. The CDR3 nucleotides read TGTGCCATCCCCCGGGACAGGGAGAGCTATGGCTACACCTTC.

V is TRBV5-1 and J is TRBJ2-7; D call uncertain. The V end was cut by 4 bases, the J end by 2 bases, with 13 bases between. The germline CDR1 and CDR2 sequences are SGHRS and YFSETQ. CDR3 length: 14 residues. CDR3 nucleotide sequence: TGCGCCAGCAGCCGATTTCCTAGTCCCTACGAGCAGTACTTC. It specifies CASSRFPSPYEQYF.

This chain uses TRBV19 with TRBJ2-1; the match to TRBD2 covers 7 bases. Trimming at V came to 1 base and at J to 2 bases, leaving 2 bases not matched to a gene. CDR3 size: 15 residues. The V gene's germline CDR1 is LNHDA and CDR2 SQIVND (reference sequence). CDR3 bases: TGTGCCAGTAGTATAGGGCTAGCGGCCTACAATGAGCAGTTCTTC. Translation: CASSIGLAAYNEQFF. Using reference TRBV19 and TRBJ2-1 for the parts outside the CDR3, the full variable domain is DGGITQSPKYLFRKEGQNVTLSCEQNLNHDAMYWYRQDPGQGLRLIYYSQIVNDFQKGDIAEGYSVSREKKESFPLTVTSAQKNPTAFYLCASSIGLAAYNEQFFGPGTRLTVL.

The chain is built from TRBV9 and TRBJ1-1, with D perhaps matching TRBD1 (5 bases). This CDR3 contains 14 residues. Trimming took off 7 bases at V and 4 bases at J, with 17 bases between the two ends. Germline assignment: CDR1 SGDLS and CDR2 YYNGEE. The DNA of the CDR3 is TGTGCCAGCGGCTTGGGAGGCGGGGGCACTGAAGCTTTCTTT. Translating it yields CASGLGGGGTEAFF.

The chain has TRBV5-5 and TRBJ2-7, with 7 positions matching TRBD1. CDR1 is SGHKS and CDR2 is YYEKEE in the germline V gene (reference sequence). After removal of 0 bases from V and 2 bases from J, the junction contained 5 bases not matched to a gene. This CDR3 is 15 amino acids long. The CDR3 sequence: CASSLAGGLTYEQYF. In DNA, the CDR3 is TGTGCCAGCAGCTTGGCAGGGGGTCTCACCTACGAGCAGTACTTC.